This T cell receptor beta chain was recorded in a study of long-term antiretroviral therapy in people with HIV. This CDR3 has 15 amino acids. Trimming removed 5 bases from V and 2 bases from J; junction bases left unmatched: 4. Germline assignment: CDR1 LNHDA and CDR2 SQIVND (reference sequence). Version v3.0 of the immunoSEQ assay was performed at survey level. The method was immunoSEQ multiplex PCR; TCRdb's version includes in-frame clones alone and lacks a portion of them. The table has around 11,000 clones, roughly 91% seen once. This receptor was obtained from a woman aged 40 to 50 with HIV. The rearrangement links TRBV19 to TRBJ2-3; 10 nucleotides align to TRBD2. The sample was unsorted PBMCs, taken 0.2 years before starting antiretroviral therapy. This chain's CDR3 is CASSDLAGDTDTQYF. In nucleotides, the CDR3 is TGTGCCAGTAGTGATCTAGCGGGGGACACAGATACGCAGTATTTT. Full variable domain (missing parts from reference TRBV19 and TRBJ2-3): DGGITQSPKYLFRKEGQNVTLSCEQNLNHDAMYWYRQDPGQGLRLIYYSQIVNDFQKGDIAEGYSVSREKKESFPLTVTSAQKNPTAFYLCASSDLAGDTDTQYFGPGTRLTVL.